These 3 T cell receptor beta chains originate from one sample sequenced in a study of cytomegalovirus exposure and HLA in healthy donors. PCR primers comprised 60 Vbeta and 13 Jbeta primers. Assay: immunoSEQ multiplex PCR; the TCRdb copy retains only in-frame clones and omits some. The sample shows 100,000 or so clones, around 76% of them seen only once. The sequencing sample was made of PBMCs. The receptors here all came from a man between 25 and 39 years old in good health and CMV-seropositive.

The chain recombines TRBV28 with TRBJ1-3; 9 bases are shared with TRBD1. Germline V gives CDR1 MDHEN, CDR2 SYDVKM. CDR3 length: 16 amino acids. The trim removed 3 bases at V and 1 base at J, leaving 4 bases unmatched. The CDR3, as DNA: TGTGCCAGCAGTTTCCGGGACAGGGTTTCTGGAAACACCATATATTTT. Its translation: CASSFRDRVSGNTIYF.

The chain carries TRBV6-5 and TRBJ2-1; a weak D match, TRBD2 (5 bases). The CDR3 extends over 13 amino acids. From germline, CDR1 is MNHEY and CDR2 SVGAGI. V lost 8 bases and J lost 2, with 10 bases in between. This CDR3 reads CASRRGTYNEQFF. As DNA, the CDR3 is TGTGCCAGCCGTCGGGGTACCTACAATGAGCAGTTCTTC.

With respect to this clone: The germline gene is not matched at one end of the junction; a read error may be the cause. The rearrangement links TRBV7-9 to TRBJ1-6; D gene unclear. Germline CDR1 and CDR2: SEHNR and FQNEAQ (reference sequence). The CDR3 totals 14 residues. Written as DNA, the CDR3 is TGTTCCAGCAGCTTAGAACAATATAATTCACCCCTCCACTTT. This gives the protein CSSSLEQYNSPLHF.